Below, one TCR beta chain is given with its context. All recovered Cohort 3 donors got two negative PCRs, got clearance, or saw symptom resolution. These data come from a study of blood T cell repertoires in COVID-19. Study context: Whether acute or convalescent, the COVID-19 samples came from the United States, Italy and Spain.

After removal of 5 bases from V and 4 bases from J, the junction contained 7 bases not matched to a gene. There are 13 residues in the CDR3. The germline CDR1 and CDR2 sequences are GTSNPN and SVGIG (reference sequence). Source study methods: Amplification of reference gene primers was used by the study to estimate nucleated cell counts. The assay was immunoSEQ multiplex PCR, and TCRdb's table has in-frame clones only and misses some. Clonal size and the V and J genes are those of that table, whereas D and trimming came from the DNA. The sample has 250,000 or so clones, less than 85% seen once. The material sequenced was PBMCs or T cells enriched from blood (not recorded which). The TCR originated in a man in his 60s who had recovered from COVID-19. The V call is TRBV30, the J call TRBJ1-2; TRBD1 agrees at 7 bases. CDR3 region: CAWGPGTAYGYTF. CDR3 bases: TGTGCCTGGGGGCCCGGGACAGCCTATGGCTACACCTTC.